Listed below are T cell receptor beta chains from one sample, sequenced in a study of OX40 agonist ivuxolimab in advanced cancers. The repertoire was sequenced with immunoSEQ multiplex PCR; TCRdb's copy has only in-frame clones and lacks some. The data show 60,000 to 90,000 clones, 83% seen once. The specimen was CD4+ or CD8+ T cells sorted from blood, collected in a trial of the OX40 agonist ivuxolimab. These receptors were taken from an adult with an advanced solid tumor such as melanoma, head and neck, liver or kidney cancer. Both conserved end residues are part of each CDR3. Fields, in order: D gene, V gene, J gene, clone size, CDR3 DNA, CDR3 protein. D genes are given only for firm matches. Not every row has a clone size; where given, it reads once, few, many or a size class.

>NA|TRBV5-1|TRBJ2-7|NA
TGCGCCAGCAGCCGCGGGACACCATCCTACGAGCAGTACTTC
CASSRGTPSYEQYF
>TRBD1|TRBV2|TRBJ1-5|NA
TGTGCCAGTCGCCGGGACAGGGATATCAATCAGCCCCAGCATTTT
CASRRDRDINQPQHF
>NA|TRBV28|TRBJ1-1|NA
TGTGCCAGCAGTTTAAGCCCACAGGGAGGCACTGAAGCTTTCTTT
CASSLSPQGGTEAFF
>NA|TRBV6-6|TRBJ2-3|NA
TGTGCCAGCAGTTCCGGACGCATACAGGCGACGCAGTATTTT
CASSSGRIQATQYF
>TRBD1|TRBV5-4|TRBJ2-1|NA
TGTGCCAGCAGGGACAGGGTGAGCGATGAGCAGTTCTTC
CASRDRVSDEQFF
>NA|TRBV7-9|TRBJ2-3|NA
TGTGCCAGCAGCTTAGCGGGGGTTAGCACAGATACGCAGTATTTT
CASSLAGVSTDTQYF
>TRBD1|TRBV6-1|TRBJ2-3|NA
TGTGCCACCGAGGACAGGATCACAGATACGCAGTATTTT
CATEDRITDTQYF
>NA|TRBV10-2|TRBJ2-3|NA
TGCGCCAGCAGTGAGTCGGTGGCTTCTACGCAGTATTTT
CASSESVASTQYF
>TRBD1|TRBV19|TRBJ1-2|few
TGTGCCAGTAGTATGGGACAGGGACCCTATGGCTACACCTTC
CASSMGQGPYGYTF
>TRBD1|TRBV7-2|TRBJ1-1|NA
TGTGCCAGCAGCCCGCGACAGGGGCAAGCTTTCTTT
CASSPRQGQAFF
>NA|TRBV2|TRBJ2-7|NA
TGTGCCAGCACCGGGAGACAGGGACCGGACGAGCAGTACTTC
CASTGRQGPDEQYF
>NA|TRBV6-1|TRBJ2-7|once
TGTGCCATCACACCTACAACAGGGAGCTCCTACGAGCAGTACTTC
CAITPTTGSSYEQYF
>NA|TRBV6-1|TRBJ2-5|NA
TGTGCCAGCAGTGAACCGCGAGGGATGGAGACCCAGTACTTC
CASSEPRGMETQYF
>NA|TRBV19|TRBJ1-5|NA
TGTGCCAGTAACATGAGGGGAGAGCATCAGCCCCAGCATTTT
CASNMRGEHQPQHF
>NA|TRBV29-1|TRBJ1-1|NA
TGCAGCGCAGAACGATTGAACACTGAAGCTTTCTTT
CSAERLNTEAFF
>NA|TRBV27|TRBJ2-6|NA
TGTGCCAGCCGCGGACACTGGGGGGCCAACGTCCTGACTTTC
CASRGHWGANVLTF
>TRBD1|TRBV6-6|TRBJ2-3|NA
TGTGCCAGCAGCTACCCAGGGACAGGGCCCACAGATACGCAGTATTTT
CASSYPGTGPTDTQYF
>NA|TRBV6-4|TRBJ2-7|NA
TGTGCCAGCAGTGACTCCCTCAGGGCGAGGGAAGCCCACGAGCAGTACTTC
CASSDSLRAREAHEQYF
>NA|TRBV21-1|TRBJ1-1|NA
TGTGCCAGCAGCAACCGGGACAGGGGGCTAGACACTGAAGCTTTCTTT
CASSNRDRGLDTEAFF
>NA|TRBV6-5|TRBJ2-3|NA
TGTGCCACCCAAAGCCAGGGGAGAACGCAGTATTTT
CATQSQGRTQYF
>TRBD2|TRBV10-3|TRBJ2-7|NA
TGTGCCATCAACGGACTAGCGGGAGGGGGGACCTACGAGCAGTACTTC
CAINGLAGGGTYEQYF
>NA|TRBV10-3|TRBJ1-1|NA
TGTGCCATCAGTGAGAGGCTGAACACTGAAGCTTTCTTT
CAISERLNTEAFF
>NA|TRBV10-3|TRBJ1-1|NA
TGTGCCATCAGTGAAAGGGGTTTAAGGACTGAAGCTTTCTTT
CAISERGLRTEAFF